Reported below is one T cell receptor beta chain. What it binds is unknown. Then a second PCR, running about 6 to 12 cycles, was carried out with a sample-barcoded 5' primer and a J-beta primer mix. A minimum of 2.5 million CDR3-containing paired-end reads was obtained for each sample. A single record per CDR3 protein comes from TCRdb applying MiXCR to the 5' RACE reads. The table includes just over 1 million distinct CDR3 sequences, under 45% detected once. This specimen belongs to a study of blood T cells in healthy people across ages. The authors drew about 10 milliliters of peripheral blood from each donor. Broader study findings: Unsorted PBMC input precluded a conclusive naive versus antigen-experienced comparison. Diversity estimated from one million T cells was considered an underestimate.

The specimen sequenced was blood. This receptor was obtained from a woman aged 55-75 years in good health.

The CDR3 spells CASSYPGNRASTDTQYF. The CDR3 DNA is TGTGCCAGCAGCTACCCCGGGAACAGGGCTAGCACAGATACGCAGTATTTT. J is TRBJ2-3 and V is TRBV5-6, with D perhaps matching TRBD1 (6 bases). The V and J ends lost 3 bases and 0 bases respectively, with 17 bases between them. The CDR3 has 17 amino acids. Germline values: CDR1 SGHDT, CDR2 YYEEEE.